These T cell receptor beta chains were read from a single sample in a study of blood T cell repertoires in COVID-19. The method was immunoSEQ multiplex PCR; TCRdb's version includes in-frame clones alone and lacks a portion of them. The sample yields approximately 140,000 clones, around 80% seen once. Sequencing input: peripheral blood. All receptors come from a man aged 50-59 years with acute or convalescent COVID-19. Each CDR3 is given with its conserved first and last residue. A D gene is named only where the DNA matches it firmly. Only some rows state a clone size, as once, few, many or a class for expanded clones.

NA	TRBV4-1	NA	TRBJ2-3	CASSHPHRQDTQYF	TGCGCCAGCAGCCACCCCCATAGACAGGATACGCAGTATTTT
TRBD2	TRBV5-1	NA	TRBJ2-3	CASNTGGSTDTQYF	TGCGCCAGCAACACGGGGGGGAGCACAGATACGCAGTATTTT
TRBD2	TRBV13	NA	TRBJ2-4	CASSLDGEGYIQYF	TGTGCCAGCAGCTTAGATGGGGAGGGGTACATTCAGTACTTC
NA	TRBV27	once	TRBJ1-2	CASSPLPRGWGGYTF	TGTGCCAGCAGTCCCCTCCCCCGAGGGTGGGGAGGCTACACCTTC
NA	TRBV4-2	many	TRBJ2-5	CASSPGSTGVQETQYF	TGTGCCAGCAGCCCGGGCAGTACGGGGGTCCAAGAGACCCAGTACTTC
NA	TRBV7-9	NA	TRBJ1-1	CASSVQGTTEAFF	TGTGCCAGCAGCGTGCAGGGGACCACTGAAGCTTTCTTT
TRBD1	TRBV13	NA	TRBJ1-1	CASSQRFRDRGEVLQENTEAFF	TGTGCCAGCAGCCAGAGATTTCGGGACAGGGGAGAAGTCTTACAGGAGAACACTGAAGCTTTCTTT
NA	TRBV24-1	NA	TRBJ2-3	CATSDSLATYGTDTQYF	TGTGCCACCAGTGATTCCCTAGCGACTTACGGCACAGATACGCAGTATTTT
TRBD2	TRBV19	NA	TRBJ2-1	CASSIPGLAGGNEQFF	TGTGCCAGTAGTATTCCGGGACTAGCGGGGGGCAATGAGCAGTTCTTC
TRBD1	TRBV7-6	NA	TRBJ1-1	CASSSPGQGASEAFF	TGTGCCAGCAGCTCTCCGGGACAGGGGGCATCTGAAGCTTTCTTT
NA	TRBV4-1	NA	TRBJ1-5	CASSQEIEILNQPQHF	TGCGCCAGCAGCCAAGAAATCGAGATCCTCAATCAGCCCCAGCATTTT
NA	TRBV24-1	NA	TRBJ2-5	CATSDLPGGKQAETQYF	TGTGCCACCAGTGATTTGCCCGGCGGGAAACAGGCTGAGACCCAGTACTTC
NA	TRBV12-5	NA	TRBJ2-3	CASGLVVARTDTQYF	TGTGCTAGTGGTTTGGTAGTAGCGCGCACAGATACGCAGTATTTT
TRBD1	TRBV6-5	NA	TRBJ2-2	CASHRQGGTGELFF	TGTGCCAGCCATCGACAGGGTGGTACCGGGGAGCTGTTTTTT
TRBD2	TRBV7-2	NA	TRBJ2-3	CASSLRSLAGATTDTQYF	TGTGCCAGCAGCCTCCGCTCACTAGCGGGGGCCACGACAGATACGCAGTATTTT
NA	TRBV3-1/TRBV3-2	NA	TRBJ1-6	CASSQEGRGNSPLHF	TGTGCCAGCAGCCAAGAAGGCCGGGGTAATTCACCCCTCCACTTT
NA	TRBV11-3	NA	TRBJ2-1	CASSLDPSNEQFF	TGTGCCAGCAGCTTAGACCCCTCGAATGAGCAGTTCTTC
NA	TRBV25-1	NA	TRBJ1-2	CASSSDRIYGYTF	TGTGCCAGCAGTTCGGACAGAATCTATGGCTACACCTTC
NA	TRBV28	NA	TRBJ1-5	CASSLSGWWGEGNQPQHF	TGTGCCAGCAGTTTATCTGGGTGGTGGGGAGAGGGCAATCAGCCCCAGCATTTT
NA	TRBV5-4	once	TRBJ1-6	CASRLRGAESPLHF	TGTGCCAGCAGGCTACGGGGGGCAGAATCACCCCTCCACTTT
NA	TRBV27	NA	TRBJ2-5	CASSPLRQETQYF	TGTGCCAGCAGTCCCCTCCGTCAAGAGACCCAGTACTTC
TRBD1	TRBV5-1	NA	TRBJ2-2	CASSSIGVRQGTGELFF	TGCGCCAGCAGCTCCATCGGCGTTAGACAGGGGACCGGGGAGCTGTTTTTT
NA	TRBV25-1	NA	TRBJ1-2	CASSKGADYGYTF	TGTGCCAGCAGCAAGGGAGCGGACTATGGCTACACCTTC
NA	TRBV7-8	NA	TRBJ2-2	CASSLMGRRDGELFF	TGTGCCAGCAGCTTAATGGGGCGAAGGGACGGGGAGCTGTTTTTT
NA	TRBV2	few	TRBJ1-1	CASRRLNTEAFF	TGTGCCAGCAGGAGATTGAACACTGAAGCTTTCTTT
NA	TRBV3-1/TRBV3-2	NA	TRBJ1-2	CASSQAGGQRNYGYTF	TGTGCCAGCAGCCAAGCGGGGGGCCAGAGAAACTATGGCTACACCTTC
TRBD1	TRBV28	NA	TRBJ1-5	CASSLPGTGGRMNQPQHF	TGTGCCAGCAGTTTACCCGGGACAGGGGGCCGCATGAATCAGCCCCAGCATTTT
TRBD2	TRBV3-1/TRBV3-2	NA	TRBJ2-3	CASSQDAVSGGTTDTQYF	TGTGCCAGCAGCCAAGATGCTGTTAGCGGGGGGACGACAGATACGCAGTATTTT